The rows below give T cell receptor beta chains drawn from one sample of a study of T cell responses to AZD1222 COVID-19 vaccine. This table comes from immunoSEQ multiplex PCR, and its TCRdb copy is limited to in-frame clones, with some not included. The sample records more than 100,000 clones, roughly 88% being singletons. Sequenced here: peripheral blood, sampled on day 0 of AZD1222 vaccination. The source is an adult in good health. Both conserved end residues are part of each CDR3. The order of the fields is V gene, D gene, J gene, clone size, CDR3 protein, CDR3 DNA. The D gene is left open where the match is weak. Clone sizes are given selectively: once, few, many, or a class where the clone is expanded.

TRBV10-2,-,TRBJ1-1,-,CASSEGTGTPPMNTEAFF,TGCGCCAGCAGTGAGGGAACAGGGACGCCTCCCATGAACACTGAAGCTTTCTTT
TRBV2,-,TRBJ1-6,-,CAIRTASTYNSPLHF,TGTGCCATCCGGACAGCTAGCACCTATAATTCACCCCTCCACTTT
TRBV2,TRBD1,TRBJ2-5,-,CATERDRNQETQYF,TGTGCCACCGAGAGGGACAGAAACCAAGAGACCCAGTACTTC
TRBV30,-,TRBJ1-4,-,CAWSSKSVPEKLFF,TGTGCCTGGAGTTCGAAGTCTGTGCCCGAAAAACTGTTTTTT
TRBV7-8,TRBD1,TRBJ2-4,-,CASSLGRVDRGAKNIQYF,TGTGCCAGCAGCTTAGGGAGGGTGGACAGGGGGGCCAAAAACATTCAGTACTTC
TRBV6-1,-,TRBJ1-5,-,CASSERPGVGNQPQHF,TGTGCCAGCAGTGAACGCCCAGGGGTTGGCAATCAGCCCCAGCATTTT
TRBV12-3/TRBV12-4,-,TRBJ1-2,-,CASSFRGAGGYTF,TGTGCCAGCAGTTTTCGGGGGGCGGGCGGCTACACCTTC
TRBV27,-,TRBJ1-2,once,CASSLSWDRYYGYTF,TGTGCCAGCAGTTTATCATGGGACCGGTACTATGGCTACACCTTC
TRBV6-2/TRBV6-3,-,TRBJ1-2,-,CASSYSGGDYGYTF,TGTGCCAGCAGTTACTCGGGGGGCGACTATGGCTACACCTTC
TRBV2,TRBD1,TRBJ2-7,-,CASSQQGAGEQYF,TGTGCCAGCTCACAGCAGGGGGCTGGCGAGCAGTACTTC
TRBV6-2/TRBV6-3,-,TRBJ1-6,-,CASSSDGSSSPLHF,TGTGCCAGCAGCTCGGATGGAAGTAGTTCACCCCTCCACTTT
TRBV6-5,TRBD1,TRBJ1-3,-,CASSSGQGGSGNTIYF,TGTGCCAGCAGTTCGGGACAGGGCGGATCTGGAAACACCATATATTTT
TRBV15,TRBD1,TRBJ1-2,-,CATSRDRQGYGYTF,TGTGCCACCAGCAGAGATCGACAGGGCTATGGCTACACCTTC
TRBV6-5,-,TRBJ2-2,-,CASSYSIGGELFF,TGTGCCAGCAGTTACTCGATTGGGGGGGAGCTGTTTTTT
TRBV6-2/TRBV6-3,-,TRBJ2-7,-,CASSSGWEQYF,TGTGCCAGCAGTTCCGGGTGGGAGCAGTACTTC
TRBV4-3,TRBD1,TRBJ1-5,few,CASSQEQGEHF,TGCGCCAGCAGCCAAGAACAGGGGGAGCATTTT
TRBV6-5,-,TRBJ2-1,-,CASRGPYNEQFF,TGTGCCAGCAGAGGACCCTACAATGAGCAGTTCTTC
TRBV5-8,-,TRBJ1-2,-,CASSSGVTPGLYGYTF,TGTGCCAGCAGCTCCGGGGTGACCCCCGGGCTCTATGGCTACACCTTC
TRBV4-2,-,TRBJ1-2,-,CASSQGDAVGDYTF,TGTGCCAGCAGCCAAGGGGATGCCGTTGGAGACTACACCTTC
TRBV19,-,TRBJ2-5,-,CASKSVTTGLGETQYF,TGTGCCAGCAAAAGCGTCACAACAGGGTTGGGGGAGACCCAGTACTTC
TRBV11-3,-,TRBJ1-1,-,CASSSYHTEAFF,TGTGCCAGCAGCTCCTACCACACTGAAGCTTTCTTT
TRBV5-1,TRBD2,TRBJ2-2,-,CASSPTTSATGELFF,TGCGCCAGCAGCCCTACTACTAGCGCCACCGGGGAGCTGTTTTTT